The 4 T cell receptor beta chains listed next were all sequenced from one sample in a study of blood T cell repertoires in COVID-19 (dated by TCRdb to 2020 to 2021). Library construction relied on the immunoSEQ multiplex PCR assay. Held by TCRdb, this immuneACCESS table contains in-frame sequences only and omits some clones. Under half of the omission traces to an unresolved V gene where checked; the cause of the rest is unknown. Present in this sample are 120,000 to 150,000 clones, around 76% of which were seen just once. Clones ranked in the top ten supply around 13% of the sample. Specimen: peripheral blood. The receptor source for this set is a man older than 75 with acute or convalescent COVID-19.

The rearrangement uses TRBV3-1 (or the pseudogene TRBV3-2) and TRBJ2-5, with D possibly matching TRBD2 (6 bases). The CDR3 totals 13 residues. Per the germline V gene, CDR1 is LGHDT and CDR2 is YNNKEL (reference sequence). The V end was cut by 11 bases, the J end by 7 bases, with 20 bases between. CDR3 DNA sequence: TGTGCCGGATCCGTGGGGGGTGAGGGGACCCAGTACTTC. It is translated as CAGSVGGEGTQYF.

V gene TRBV6-5 combines with J gene TRBJ2-1; tentatively, D is TRBD1 (5 bases). V gave up 7 bases and J gave up 0 bases, with 13 bases separating them. CDR1 is MNHEY and CDR2 is SVGAGI in the germline V gene. The CDR3 loop spans 15 amino acids. CDR3 residues: CASKNVQGSYNEQFF. DNA of the CDR3: TGTGCCAGCAAAAACGTCCAGGGCTCCTACAATGAGCAGTTCTTC.

The genes are TRBV6-6 and TRBJ2-2; 15 bases are a match to TRBD2. This CDR3 has 19 residues. After removal of 6 bases from V and 2 bases from J, the junction contained 10 bases not matched to a gene. Germline CDR1 reads MNHNY; CDR2 reads SVGAGI (reference sequence). For the CDR3, the DNA is TGTGCCAGCAGCTCCACGGGACTAGCGGGGGGTTTAAACACCGGGGAGCTGTTTTTT. Translation: CASSSTGLAGGLNTGELFF.

This clone was detected only once. The chain employs TRBV3-1 (or the pseudogene TRBV3-2) and TRBJ2-1, with D hard to call. From germline, CDR1 is LGHDT and CDR2 YNNKEL (reference sequence). The ends were cut back, 1 base at V and 3 bases at J, with 4 bases in the middle. The length of the CDR3 is 13 residues. CDR3 region: CASSQAYYNEQFF. DNA for the CDR3: TGTGCCAGCAGCCAAGCCTACTACAATGAGCAGTTCTTC.